This TCR beta chain was found in a study of blood T cell repertoires in COVID-19 (TCRdb year 2020). About the full investigation: Collaborator samples came from the United States, Italy and Spain and covered acute and convalescent phases of COVID-19. The material from the prospective study consisted of cDNA or gDNA derived from T cells, B-cell-depleted T cells, or PBMCs. The dataset comprised deeply sampled blood TCRbeta repertoires from subjects exposed to, actively infected with, or recovered from COVID-19. The repertoires were released in a freely available public database intended as a resource for research on the immune response to SARS-CoV-2. The samples were drawn from the first 160 participants of the ongoing ImmuneRACE study and from 1,254 subjects provided by 6 global collaborators. A de-identified subject ID, COVID-19 status, age in years and sex were almost always included in the sample metadata. Where available, HLA class I and class II types were taken from metadata supplied by the sample provider and were not determined by assay-based typing.

A note on this clone: The antigen this receptor binds is unknown. No base qualities exist here, and no much larger clone lies one base off it.

TCRbeta CDR3 regions were amplified from genomic DNA using the immunoSEQ Assay, a bias-controlled multiplex PCR. Concerning the study's data processing: The number of nucleated cells in each sample was estimated by amplification of reference gene primers within the assay. To quantify the absolute abundance of each unique TCRbeta CDR3 rearrangement, sequence reads were collapsed and filtered. For each sample, productive Simpson clonality was calculated by taking the square root of Simpson's diversity index across productive rearrangements. Held by TCRdb, this immuneACCESS table contains in-frame sequences only and omits some clones. Under half of the omission traces to an unresolved V gene where checked; the cause of the rest is unknown. From that table come the V and J calls and clone size; the DNA was used to work out D and trimming. The sample table lists 55,000 to 65,000 clones, about nine tenths of them with a count of one. 8.5% to 10% of the sample is taken by the ten largest.

Each collaborating institution followed its own protocols to collect whole blood in K2EDTA tubes. For TCRbeta analysis, collaborators shipped samples as frozen whole blood, isolated PBMCs, or DNA extracted from either of those sample types. As encoded in the germline V gene (reference sequence), CDR1 is SEHNR while CDR2 is FQNEAQ. After removal of 5 bases from V and 7 bases from J, the junction retains 6 bases not matched to a gene. The CDR3 measures 15 amino acids from cysteine to phenylalanine. Only the CDR3 portion is preserved as DNA: 45 bases, with reading frame beginning at the first base. Overall study results and their limits: How much clinical and demographic metadata was included differed by source and by participant, and the metadata was provided uncurated.

The chain is made from TRBV7-9 and TRBJ1-6; TRBD1 agrees with 9 junctional bases. The TCR sequence derives from a human donor in a cohort sampled during active COVID-19. Material for sequencing was peripheral blood. The CDR3 reads as follows: CASSGGTGPNSPLHF. The nucleotides are TGTGCCAGCAGCGGGGGGACAGGGCCAAATTCACCCCTCCACTTT. The variable domain in full, with residues beyond the CDR3 obtained from the reference TRBV7-9 and TRBJ1-6 genes, is DTGVSQNPRHKITKRGQNVTFRCDPISEHNRLYWYRQTLGQGPEFLTYFQNEAQLEKSRLLSDRFSAERPKGSFSTLEIQRTEQGDSAMYLCASSGGTGPNSPLHFGNGTRLTVT.